What follows are 10 T cell receptor beta chains derived from one specimen sequenced in a study of T cell repertoires in cytomegalovirus infection. MiXCR, applied by TCRdb to the reads, yields one record per CDR3 protein. This sample carries approximately 110,000 distinct CDR3 sequences, roughly 39% of them seen once, and the ten largest clones take approximately 69%. Antigens of these TCRs are unknown. Here the sequenced sample was CD8+ T cells from cultured PBMCs, taken from culture after CMV antigen stimulation. The receptors stem from a human donor in good health (CMV status not recorded). Some clones in this sample may be carry-over from other donors' samples.

This chain links TRBV25-1 with TRBJ1-2; 7 nucleotides line up with TRBD1. The length of the CDR3 is 13 residues. Germline loops: CDR1 MGHDK, CDR2 SYGVNS. Trimming took 8 bases from V and 7 from J; bases not matched to a gene: 10. This CDR3 is CASEGQRGGGYTF. CDR3 sequence (DNA): TGTGCCAGCGAGGGACAGCGAGGGGGTGGCTACACCTTC.

V and J are TRBV28 and TRBJ2-7, with D perhaps TRBD1 (6 bases). The CDR3 is 13 amino acids. The germline V gene has CDR1 MDHEN and CDR2 SYDVKM. V lost 6 bases to trimming and J lost 4 bases, with 13 bases between them. The CDR3 loop is CASSRDTTYEQYF. The CDR3 nucleotides read TGTGCCAGCAGCCGGGACACAACGTACGAGCAGTACTTC.

This clonotype was counted between two and nine times. The chain has TRBV20-1 and TRBJ2-4; 10 nucleotides line up with TRBD1. J lost 9 bases, V lost 6 bases, and 11 bases had no gene match. The CDR3 covers 14 residues. Germline loops: CDR1 DFQATT, CDR2 SNEGSKA (reference sequence). The CDR3 spells CSAGLGTGVSIQYF. CDR3 nucleotides: TGCAGTGCCGGATTGGGGACAGGGGTGAGCATTCAGTACTTC.

This clonotype was counted only a few times. The chain joins TRBV7-6 to TRBJ2-7; 11 positions match TRBD1. Germline lookup yields CDR1 SGHVS and CDR2 FNYEAQ. Trimming took 5 bases from V and 5 from J; bases not matched to a gene: 11. The CDR3 extends over 16 amino acids. The CDR3 coding sequence is TGTGCCAGCAGCCTACAATCCAGGACAGGGGGCCACGAGCAGTACTTC. As protein: CASSLQSRTGGHEQYF.

There are a few counts of this clonotype. The J gene is TRBJ2-7, the V gene TRBV27, with D uncertain. The CDR3 sequence is 13 residues long. Germline loops: CDR1 MNHEY, CDR2 SMNVEV (reference sequence). V dropped 5 bases and J dropped 5 bases, with 13 bases sitting between them. The CDR3 spells CASSPPPFDEQYF. The CDR3 coding sequence is TGTGCCAGCAGTCCCCCCCCGTTTGACGAGCAGTACTTC.

The chain carries TRBV7-9 and TRBJ2-3; D may be TRBD2 (5 bases). With 2 bases removed from V and 0 bases from J, the gap between germline ends came to 15 bases. Per the germline V gene, CDR1 is SEHNR and CDR2 is FQNEAQ (reference sequence). The CDR3 sequence is 17 residues long. This CDR3 reads CASSLWGSGGSTDTQYF. The DNA for the CDR3 is TGTGCCAGCAGCTTATGGGGTAGTGGCGGGAGCACAGATACGCAGTATTTT.

This chain connects TRBV20-1 to TRBJ2-1, with 7 bases matching TRBD2. With 0 bases clipped from V and 10 bases from J, the junction kept 9 bases outside the gene matches. Germline assignment: CDR1 DFQATT and CDR2 SNEGSKA (reference sequence). The CDR3 has 14 residues. CDR3 in amino acids: CSARDSRTSDEQFF. The CDR3 coding sequence is TGCAGTGCTAGAGACAGCCGCACTAGCGACGAGCAGTTCTTC.

This chain joins TRBV27 and TRBJ1-5; a possible D gene is TRBD1 (6 bases). CDR1 and CDR2 (germline): MNHEY, SMNVEV (reference sequence). The CDR3 loop spans 14 amino acids. The V and J ends lost 3 bases and 9 bases respectively, with 15 bases between them. The CDR3 DNA reads as TGTGCCAGCAGTTTCGGCAGGGGCGCGAGGCCCCAGCATTTT. This gives the protein CASSFGRGARPQHF.

The V and J genes are TRBV28 and TRBJ2-5; no reliable D call. The CDR3 contains 15 residues. CDR1 MDHEN and CDR2 SYDVKM come from the germline V gene. Trimming removed 0 bases at V and 5 bases at J, with 13 bases between. The CDR3 is CASSLWAGDGETQYF. CDR3 sequence (DNA): TGTGCCAGCAGTTTATGGGCAGGCGACGGTGAGACCCAGTACTTC. Full variable domain (outside the CDR3, taken from reference TRBV28 and TRBJ2-5): DVKVTQSSRYLVKRTGEKVFLECVQDMDHENMFWYRQDPGLGLRLIYFSYDVKMKEKGDIPEGYSVSREKKERFSLILESASTNQTSMYLCASSLWAGDGETQYFGPGTRLLVL.

The sample holds a few counts of this clonotype. The chain links TRBV7-9 to TRBJ2-3; no clear D gene. Trimming took off 4 bases at V and 2 bases at J, with 10 bases between the two ends. The germline gives CDR1 SEHNR, CDR2 FQNEAQ (reference sequence). The CDR3 length is 14 residues. The chain's CDR3 is CASSSIRITDTQYF. CDR3 DNA: TGTGCCAGCAGCTCGATCAGGATCACAGATACGCAGTATTTT.